The 18 T cell receptor beta chains below come from one sample, sequenced in a study of radiation and T cells in renal cell carcinoma. Assay used: immunoSEQ multiplex PCR; TCRdb lists only in-frame clones, some missing. The table has over 45,000 clones, roughly 79% seen once. Time point of the sample: baseline pretreatment blood. Treatment of the sample: 15 Gy SBRT to primary tumor, nephrectomy 4 weeks later. The sequencing here drew on blood, taken from a patient whose treatment included radiotherapy and nephrectomy. Receptors originate from a man aged 55 to 70 with renal cell carcinoma.

J is TRBJ2-3 and V is TRBV7-9; 8 bases align to TRBD2. This CDR3 has 16 residues. CDR1 SEHNR and CDR2 FQNEAQ come from the germline V gene (reference sequence). The V segment lost 10 bases and the J segment 0 bases; nucleotides outside the gene matches: 12. CDR3 DNA sequence: TGTGCCACCCAACCCCCGACTAGCGATAGCACAGATACGCAGTATTTT. Its translation is CATQPPTSDSTDTQYF.

This chain joins TRBV6-1 and TRBJ2-7; D is ambiguous. The CDR3 consists of 13 residues. V lost 6 bases to trimming and J lost 3 bases, with 12 bases between them. CDR1 is MNHNS and CDR2 is SASEGT in the germline V gene. The chain's CDR3 is CASRAPVSYEQYV. In DNA, the CDR3 is TGTGCCAGCAGGGCGCCCGTGAGCTACGAGCAGTACGTC.

This clone was recorded a few times. The chain uses TRBV2 and TRBJ1-1, with 8 bases fitting TRBD1. J lost 4 bases, V lost 4 bases, and 5 bases had no gene match. Germline V gene sequence: CDR1 SNHLY, CDR2 FYNNEI. This CDR3 is 14 amino acids long. Here the CDR3 reads CASSVTGVRTEAFF. CDR3 in DNA: TGTGCCAGCAGTGTGACAGGGGTTCGCACTGAAGCTTTCTTT.

This rearrangement joins TRBV29-1 to TRBJ2-5, with 9 bases aligning to TRBD2. The CDR3 loop spans 13 amino acids. Germline CDR1 and CDR2: SQVTM and ANQGSEA. Germline trimming cut 5 bases from V and 2 bases from J; bases unmatched to any gene: 3. CDR3 DNA sequence: TGCAGCGTTAGCGGGGGGTATCAAGAGACCCAGTACTTC. This codes for CSVSGGYQETQYF.

The genes are TRBV7-2 and TRBJ2-4; D unresolved. The V end was cut by 8 bases, the J end by 0 bases, with 8 bases between. The CDR3 is 13 amino acids. CDR1 and CDR2 from the germline V gene are SGHTA and FQGNSA. CDR3 DNA: TGTGCCAGCGGCGTATTAGCCAAAAACATTCAGTACTTC. It codes for CASGVLAKNIQYF.

This clone occurred a few times. The chain joins TRBV10-1 to TRBJ2-6; no clear D. Per germline, CDR1 WNHNN and CDR2 SYGVQD (reference sequence). Trimming took 7 bases from V and 0 from J, leaving 22 bases between them. There are 19 residues in the CDR3. The CDR3 loop reads CASTLARRFANSGANVLTF. The CDR3 DNA sequence: TGCGCCAGCACGTTGGCCAGGCGGTTCGCTAACTCTGGGGCCAACGTCCTGACTTTC.

The genes are TRBV7-9 and TRBJ1-6; no reliable D call. This CDR3 is built from 15 residues. V was clipped by 2 bases and J by 4 bases, with 9 bases between them. CDR1 and CDR2 from the germline V gene are SEHNR and FQNEAQ (reference sequence). The CDR3 DNA reads as TGTGCCAGCAGCTTAAATGGGGATTATAATTCACCCCTCCACTTT. This gives the protein CASSLNGDYNSPLHF. The whole variable domain, remainder taken from reference TRBV7-9 and TRBJ1-6, is DTGVSQNPRHKITKRGQNVTFRCDPISEHNRLYWYRQTLGQGPEFLTYFQNEAQLEKSRLLSDRFSAERPKGSFSTLEIQRTEQGDSAMYLCASSLNGDYNSPLHFGNGTRLTVT.

V is TRBV7-9 and J is TRBJ2-1, with 10 bases aligning to TRBD2. With 6 bases clipped from V and 14 bases from J, the junction kept 7 bases outside the gene matches. The V gene's germline CDR1 is SEHNR and CDR2 FQNEAQ (reference sequence). The CDR3 spans 12 residues. This CDR3 reads CASRGPSGREFF. CDR3 coding DNA: TGTGCCAGCAGGGGGCCTAGCGGGAGAGAGTTCTTC.

The J gene is TRBJ2-7, the V gene TRBV5-1; TRBD1 agrees at 10 bases. The CDR3 totals 14 residues. Germline V gene lookup returns CDR1 SGHRS and CDR2 YFSETQ. V lost 8 bases and J lost 4; bases outside the gene matches: 9. The CDR3 DNA follows: TGCGCCAGTACCGGGACAGGGGCCGAGTACGAGCAGTACTTC. Translated, it gives CASTGTGAEYEQYF.

This rearrangement joins TRBV11-1 to TRBJ2-3, with 8 bases matching TRBD2. Looked up from germline, CDR1 is SGHAT and CDR2 is FQDESV (reference sequence). CDR3 length: 16 amino acids. The junction had 10 bases not matched to a gene; V was cut back by 4 bases and J by 4 bases. CDR3 amino acids: CASSYEAGAGADTQYF. The CDR3 DNA reads as TGTGCCAGCAGCTACGAGGCGGGAGCGGGGGCAGATACGCAGTATTTT.

The chain recombines TRBV4-3 with TRBJ2-1; tentatively, D is TRBD1 (7 bases). Deletions cut 6 bases from V and 15 bases from J, with 21 bases between. The length of the CDR3 is 13 residues. The germline gives CDR1 LGHNA, CDR2 YSLEER. The CDR3 DNA is TGCGCCAGCAGTCCAAGGATCGGAGGGGGCCGGTTCTTC. Protein product: CASSPRIGGGRFF.

V and J are TRBV6-8 and TRBJ1-6, with D unresolved. V was trimmed by 4 bases and J by 6 bases, leaving 13 bases between them. CDR1 and CDR2 from the germline V gene are MNHGY and SAAAGT. There are 15 residues in the CDR3. CDR3 residues: CASSSLHGANSPLHF. CDR3 coding DNA: TGTGCCAGCAGTTCCTTACACGGAGCTAATTCACCCCTCCACTTT.

This clone appeared a single time. This chain connects TRBV6-4 to TRBJ1-2; 10 nucleotides line up with TRBD1. CDR3 length: 21 residues. V shed 2 bases and J 0 bases; nucleotides not matched to a gene: 18. Germline V gives CDR1 MRHNA, CDR2 SNTAGT. CDR3 loop: CASSDRDRGKTQPQTNYGYTF. Written as DNA, the CDR3 is TGTGCCAGCAGTGACAGGGACAGGGGAAAAACCCAACCACAAACTAACTATGGCTACACCTTC.

The chain joins TRBV5-4 to TRBJ2-7; TRBD1 matches 10 bases. J was trimmed by 2 bases and V by 3 bases; bases with no gene match: 5. CDR1 is SGHNT and CDR2 is YYREEE in the germline V gene (reference sequence). The CDR3 sequence is 15 residues long. CDR3 loop: CASSSGTGVTYEQYV. CDR3 sequence (DNA): TGTGCCAGCAGCTCCGGGACAGGGGTCACCTACGAGCAGTACGTC.

The DNA of the CDR3 is TGTGCCAGCAGTGTTCAATCGCGCACAGATACGCAGTATTTT. Translating it yields CASSVQSRTDTQYF. V is TRBV6-1 and J is TRBJ2-3; D is ambiguous. The CDR3 spans 14 residues. Germline V gene data show CDR1 as MNHNS and CDR2 as SASEGT. Trimming pared 4 bases from V and 1 base from J, leaving 9 bases between.

The CDR3 here is CASSPQGQGADGYTF. CDR3 bases: TGTGCCAGCTCACCACAGGGACAGGGGGCCGATGGCTACACCTTC. V gene TRBV18 combines with J gene TRBJ1-2; 12 nucleotides match TRBD1. Germline V gene lookup returns CDR1 KGHSH and CDR2 LQKENI. This CDR3 is built from 15 residues. V was clipped by 1 base and J by 6 bases; unmatched bases: 3.

The chain links TRBV11-2 to TRBJ1-1; D remains unclear. V was clipped by 2 bases and J by 0 bases, with 10 bases between them. This CDR3 has 15 residues. Germline V gene data show CDR1 as SGHAT and CDR2 as FQNNGV. The CDR3 here is CASSLNPGMNTEAFF. CDR3 bases: TGTGCCAGCAGCTTAAATCCCGGCATGAACACTGAAGCTTTCTTT.

The V and J genes are TRBV7-2 and TRBJ2-7; D is unclear. V was cut by 1 base and J by 2 bases, with 9 bases left in between. Germline CDR1 SGHTA, CDR2 FQGNSA. This CDR3 comprises 14 residues. CDR3 amino acids: CASSLGRNTYEQYF. In nucleotides, the CDR3 is TGTGCCAGCAGCTTAGGTAGGAACACCTACGAGCAGTACTTC.